This note documents a single T cell receptor (beta chain) sequence. Its antigen remains undetermined. Within one base of it there is no much larger clone, and no base qualities were kept. The record originates from a study of blood T cell repertoires in COVID-19 (dated by TCRdb to the early 2020s). In terms of the full investigation: The collaborator samples originated in the United States, Italy and Spain and spanned the acute and convalescent phases of COVID-19. The prospective study material was composed of cDNA or gDNA derived from T cells, B-cell-depleted T cells, or PBMCs. Subjects who had been exposed to COVID-19, were actively infected with it, or had recovered from it provided the deeply sampled blood TCRbeta repertoires that made up the dataset. The repertoires were released in a freely available public database meant as a resource for research on the immune response to SARS-CoV-2. The samples were drawn from the first 160 participants of the ongoing ImmuneRACE study and from 950 to 1,500 subjects provided by 6 global collaborators. Nearly every sample came with metadata listing a de-identified subject ID, COVID-19 status, age in years and sex. Where available, HLA class I and class II types were taken from metadata supplied by the sample provider and were not determined by assay-based typing.

Whole blood was collected in K2EDTA tubes by collaborating institutions according to the institutions' own protocols. For TCRbeta analysis, collaborators shipped samples in one of three forms: frozen whole blood, isolated PBMCs, or DNA extracted from either of those sample types. The paper as a whole reports these results and caveats: The amount of clinical and demographic metadata varied by source and participant and was provided uncurated.

TCRbeta CDR3 regions were amplified from genomic DNA using the immunoSEQ Assay, a bias-controlled multiplex PCR. Per the original workflow: Within the assay, amplification of reference gene primers was used to estimate how many nucleated cells each sample contained. Sequence reads were collapsed and filtered to measure the absolute abundance of every unique TCRbeta CDR3 rearrangement. For each sample, productive Simpson clonality was calculated as the square root of Simpson's diversity index across productive rearrangements. The table was pulled from immuneACCESS by TCRdb, which kept in-frame rearrangements only. Such tables lose some clones; where checked, under half of the loss comes from unresolved V genes, and the rest has no known cause. The DNA gave D and trimming, while V, J and clone size come from that table. Within this sample are fewer than 300,000 clones, with approximately 77% of them counted one time only. Together, the top ten hold about 3.4% of the sample.

From a lookup of the germline V gene, CDR1 and CDR2 are MNHEY and SVGAGI. V is cut by 6 bases and J by 0 bases, and the space between the germline ends is 7 bases. The CDR3 has 13 amino acids, counting the end cysteine and phenylalanine. Only the CDR3 part of the read is kept: 39 bases, read in frame from the first base. This sequence uses TRBV6-5 and TRBJ2-3; a confident D gene designation cannot be given. This clonotype was sampled from a woman between 18 and 29 years old with acute or convalescent COVID-19. The sequencing sample was made of peripheral blood. CDR3 region: CASRGGSTDTQYF. The nucleotide sequence is TGTGCCAGCAGAGGCGGTAGCACAGATACGCAGTATTTT.